This T cell receptor beta chain appears in the sequencing data of a study of T cells in tuberculosis. This CDR3 spans 16 amino acids. Sorting used thawed, overnight-rested PBMC stained with anti-CD3, a viability dye and GMM-loaded CD1B tetramer. The lipid loaded on the CD1B tetramers was C32 glucose monomycolate from Rhodococcus equi. Data came from immunoSEQ multiplex PCR; TCRdb stores just in-frame clones and leaves some out. The sample shows approximately 58,000 clones, approximately 88% of them seen only once. Study findings and constraints: T cells binding CD1B-GMM tetramer weakly possibly escaped the sort.

The sequencing input was CD1b-GMM tetramer-negative cells sorted from PBMCs. The chain carries TRBV12-2 and TRBJ2-5; TRBD2, the D gene given by the table, was not confirmed from the DNA. TRBV12-2 is a documented pseudogene. The TCR sequence derives from an adult woman with latent tuberculosis. The CDR3 is CASRFPAGDRRETQYF. CDR3 in DNA: TGTGCAAGTCGCTTCCCGGCCGGGGATAGGCGAGAGACCCAGTACTTC.